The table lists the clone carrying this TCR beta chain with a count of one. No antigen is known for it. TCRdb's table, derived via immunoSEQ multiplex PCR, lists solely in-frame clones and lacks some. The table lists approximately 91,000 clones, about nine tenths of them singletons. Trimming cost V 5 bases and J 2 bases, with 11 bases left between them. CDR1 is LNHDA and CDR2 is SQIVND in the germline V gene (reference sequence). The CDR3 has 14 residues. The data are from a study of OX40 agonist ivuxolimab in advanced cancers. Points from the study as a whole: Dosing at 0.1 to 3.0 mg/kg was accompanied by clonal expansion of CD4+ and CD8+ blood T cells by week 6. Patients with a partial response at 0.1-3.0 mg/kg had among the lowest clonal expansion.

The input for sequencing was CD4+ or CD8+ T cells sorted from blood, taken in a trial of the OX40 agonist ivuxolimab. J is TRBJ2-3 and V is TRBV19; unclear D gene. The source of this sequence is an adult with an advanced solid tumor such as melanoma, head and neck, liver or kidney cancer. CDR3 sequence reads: CASSLHFNTDTQYF. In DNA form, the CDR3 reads TGTGCCAGTAGTTTGCACTTCAACACAGATACGCAGTATTTT.